The 22 T cell receptor beta chains below were found in one sample sequenced in a study of cytomegalovirus exposure and HLA in healthy donors. The PCR employed 60 Vbeta primers together with 13 Jbeta primers. The repertoire was sequenced with immunoSEQ multiplex PCR; TCRdb's copy has only in-frame clones and lacks some. Counted here are approximately 130,000 clones, approximately 8% occurring once; the ten biggest clones make up around 5.8%. Sequencing was performed on PBMCs. These receptors were taken from a woman between 35 and 50 years old in good health and CMV-seropositive.

This clone was detected only a few times. The CDR3 loop reads CASSPTTGVGEQYF. The CDR3 coding sequence is TGCGCCAGCAGCCCCACCACAGGGGTAGGGGAGCAGTACTTC. The rearrangement uses TRBV5-1 and TRBJ2-5; 7 bases line up with TRBD1. J gave up 11 bases and V 4 bases, and 14 bases lay outside the gene matches. Looked up from germline, CDR1 is SGHRS and CDR2 is YFSETQ. CDR3 size: 14 residues. The full variable domain, its missing parts supplied by reference TRBV5-1 and TRBJ2-5, is KAGVTQTPRYLIKTRGQQVTLSCSPISGHRSVSWYQQTPGQGLQFLFEYFSETQRNKGNFPGRFSGRQFSNSRSEMNVSTLELGDSALYLCASSPTTGVGEQYFGPGTRLLVL.

This clone has just a few counts. This sequence joins TRBV4-1 and TRBJ2-7; TRBD1 matches 8 bases. This CDR3 has 15 amino acids. CDR1 and CDR2 (germline): MGHRA, YSYEKL. The junction had 4 bases not matched to a gene; V was cut back by 0 bases and J by 3 bases. The CDR3 sequence: CASSQEQGDNYEQYF. DNA of the CDR3: TGCGCCAGCAGCCAAGAACAGGGGGATAACTACGAGCAGTACTTC.

The table lists this clone with a few counts. This sequence joins TRBV6-6 and TRBJ2-7, with 8 bases identical to TRBD1. The CDR3 consists of 13 residues. Germline V gene sequence: CDR1 MNHNY, CDR2 SVGAGI (reference sequence). J lost 6 bases, V lost 5 bases, and 6 bases had no gene match. DNA of the CDR3: TGTGCCAGCAGTAACGGACAGGGCGGCGAGCAGTACTTC. It encodes CASSNGQGGEQYF.

The chain recombines TRBV6-5 with TRBJ1-5; D uncertain. Trimming stripped 0 bases from V and 0 bases from J, with 9 bases between. Germline CDR1 and CDR2: MNHEY and SVGAGI. The CDR3 has 16 residues. Written as DNA, the CDR3 is TGTGCCAGCAGTTACTCGGGGAGTCATAGCAATCAGCCCCAGCATTTT. This sequence encodes CASSYSGSHSNQPQHF.

This clone has more than one count but fewer than ten. The chain has TRBV7-6 and TRBJ2-1; 9 bases are a match to TRBD1. CDR1 and CDR2 from the germline V gene are SGHVS and FNYEAQ. This CDR3 comprises 15 residues. The V and J ends lost 5 bases and 8 bases, in that order; junction bases with no gene match: 10. The CDR3 nucleotides are TGTGCCAGCAGCCCCGCAGGACAGGGGTTCGATGAGCAGTTCTTC. Translated: CASSPAGQGFDEQFF.

The chain combines TRBV20-1 with TRBJ2-5; D remains unclear. The V gene lost 2 bases and the J gene lost 3 bases, with 4 bases spanning the gap. CDR1 and CDR2 (germline): DFQATT, SNEGSKA (reference sequence). This CDR3 is built from 11 residues. The CDR3 loop reads CSARPEETQYF. In DNA, the CDR3 is TGCAGTGCTAGACCGGAAGAGACCCAGTACTTC.

This clone turned up a few times. This chain joins TRBV19 and TRBJ1-2, with 12 bases lining up with TRBD1. The CDR3 loop spans 17 amino acids. J gave up 4 bases and V 1 base, and 7 bases lay outside the gene matches. The germline V gene has CDR1 LNHDA and CDR2 SQIVND (reference sequence). The CDR3 loop is CASSIVGTGGKIYGYTF. The CDR3 DNA reads TGTGCCAGTAGTATAGTCGGGACAGGGGGCAAAATCTATGGCTACACCTTC.

This clone came up a few times. An end of the junction differs from the germline gene, which may be a read error. The chain carries TRBV11-2 and TRBJ2-7, with D maybe TRBD1 (5 bases). CDR3 length equals 13 residues. Per the germline V gene, CDR1 is SGHAT and CDR2 is FQNNGV. CDR3 protein: CASSSTDNHEPYF. In DNA, the CDR3 is TGTGCCAGCAGCTCGACAGACAACCACGAGCCGTACTTC. The full variable domain, its missing parts supplied by reference TRBV11-2 and TRBJ2-7, is EAGVAQSPRYKIIEKRQSVAFWCNPISGHATLYWYQQILGQGPKLLIQFQNNGVVDDSQLPKDRFSAERLKGVDSTLKIQPAKLEDSAVYLCASSSTDNHEPYFGPGTRLTVT.

This clone occurred a few times. The chain recombines TRBV28 with TRBJ2-2; 8 positions agree with TRBD2. Looked up from germline, CDR1 is MDHEN and CDR2 is SYDVKM. The CDR3 runs 15 residues. The V gene end was trimmed by 2 bases and the J gene end by 6 bases; junction bases not matched to a gene: 5. CDR3 nucleotide sequence: TGTGCCAGCAGTTTAGCGGGGGGAAGGCCCGGGGAGCTGTTTTTT. Translated: CASSLAGGRPGELFF. Using reference TRBV28 and TRBJ2-2 for the parts outside the CDR3, the full variable domain is DVKVTQSSRYLVKRTGEKVFLECVQDMDHENMFWYRQDPGLGLRLIYFSYDVKMKEKGDIPEGYSVSREKKERFSLILESASTNQTSMYLCASSLAGGRPGELFFGEGSRLTVL.

A few counts support this clone. This chain links TRBV6-5 with TRBJ1-6; TRBD1 matches at 8 bases. The CDR3 totals 14 residues. V gave up 5 bases and J gave up 6 bases; unmatched junction bases: 3. Germline V lookup: CDR1 MNHEY, CDR2 SVGAGI. CDR3 loop: CASSPTGVNSPLHF. In nucleotides, the CDR3 is TGTGCCAGCAGTCCGACAGGGGTTAATTCACCCCTCCACTTT.

This clone turned up a few times. This CDR3 is also generated by other DNA sequences in the sample. This chain uses TRBV25-1 with TRBJ1-6; possible D gene TRBD1, 6 bases. Per germline, CDR1 MGHDK and CDR2 SYGVNS. CDR3 size: 16 residues. Trimming shortened V by 5 bases and J by 4 bases, and 15 bases separated the two germline ends. CDR3 region: CASSQGSSSYNSPLHF. The CDR3 coding sequence is TGTGCCAGCAGTCAGGGGTCCAGCTCATATAATTCACCCCTCCACTTT.

V gene TRBV30 combines with J gene TRBJ1-2, with TRBD1 as a possible D gene (6 bases). The CDR3 consists of 16 residues. The germline CDR1 and CDR2 sequences are GTSNPN and SVGIG (reference sequence). Between the trimmed V and J ends, which lost 0 bases and 0 bases, there was a span of 14 bases. CDR3: CAWSVFGGAANYGYTF. The CDR3 coding sequence is TGTGCCTGGAGTGTTTTTGGGGGGGCAGCTAACTATGGCTACACCTTC.

The chain joins TRBV9 to TRBJ2-7; possible D gene TRBD2, 5 bases. Germline-derived CDR1 and CDR2 are SGDLS and YYNGEE. Trimming pared 0 bases from V and 4 bases from J, leaving 17 bases between. This CDR3 is 16 amino acids long. CDR3 DNA: TGTGCCAGCAGCGTAGGTGGGGTCCCGGGATCATACGAGCAGTACTTC. Protein: CASSVGGVPGSYEQYF.

V gene TRBV27 combines with J gene TRBJ1-1, with D maybe TRBD1 (6 bases). CDR1 is MNHEY and CDR2 is SMNVEV in the germline V gene (reference sequence). CDR3 size: 14 residues. Trimming removed 1 base at V and 1 base at J, with 7 bases between. The chain's CDR3 is CASSLFRGNTEAFF. In DNA form, the CDR3 reads TGTGCCAGCAGTTTATTCAGGGGGAACACTGAAGCTTTCTTT.

This chain links TRBV5-1 with TRBJ1-4; 9 positions match TRBD1. After removal of 0 bases from V and 7 bases from J, the junction contained 13 bases not matched to a gene. The V gene's germline CDR1 is SGHRS and CDR2 YFSETQ. This CDR3 has 18 residues. This CDR3 is CASSLAVRTGDEGEKLFF. CDR3 DNA: TGCGCCAGCAGCTTGGCCGTCAGGACAGGGGATGAGGGTGAAAAACTGTTTTTT.

This clone was found a few times. V and J are TRBV6-5 and TRBJ2-7, with a tentative D call TRBD2 (6 bases). CDR3 length: 13 amino acids. V lost 0 bases, J lost 3 bases, and 6 bases lay in between. Germline V gene data show CDR1 as MNHEY and CDR2 as SVGAGI. The CDR3 region is CASSYSEGYEQYF. The CDR3 coding sequence is TGTGCCAGCAGTTACTCGGAGGGCTACGAGCAGTACTTC.

This chain links TRBV6-6 with TRBJ2-1; D might be TRBD2 (5 bases). The germline V and J ends were trimmed by 4 bases and 9 bases, with 7 bases remaining between them. Looked up from germline, CDR1 is MNHNY and CDR2 is SVGAGI (reference sequence). The CDR3 extends over 11 amino acids. CDR3 sequence: CASSSRGEQFF. As DNA, the CDR3 is TGTGCCAGCAGTTCACGGGGTGAGCAGTTCTTC.

Comment on this clone: Compared with germline, one end of the junction differs, possibly owing to a read error. The chain has TRBV4-1 and TRBJ2-5; 10 nucleotides line up with TRBD1. Germline CDR1 reads MGHRA; CDR2 reads YSYEKL. The CDR3 loop spans 16 amino acids. The CDR3 region has the DNA TGCGCCAGCAGCCAAGGGATGACAGGGGGCTGGGAGACCCCGTACTTC. Its protein is CASSQGMTGGWETPYF.

This clone was recorded a few times. The genes are TRBV4-2 and TRBJ2-3; 9 bases agree with TRBD2. There are 17 residues in the CDR3. With 4 bases clipped from V and 3 bases from J, the junction kept 11 bases outside the gene matches. Germline assignment: CDR1 LGHNA and CDR2 YNFKEQ. The CDR3 region is CASSPFGPAGGTDTQYF. CDR3 coding DNA: TGTGCCAGCAGCCCTTTCGGGCCAGCGGGGGGAACAGATACGCAGTATTTT.

The V gene is TRBV6-1, the J gene TRBJ1-1; no definite D call. Germline V gene sequence: CDR1 MNHNS, CDR2 SASEGT. The CDR3 has 12 residues. Trimming took off 10 bases at V and 4 bases at J, with 13 bases between the two ends. The CDR3 loop reads CATRLGITEAFF. The CDR3 DNA is TGTGCCACGCGGTTAGGTATCACTGAAGCTTTCTTT.

This clone was detected a few times. The chain is built from TRBV6-4 and TRBJ1-5, with 10 bases that match TRBD1. V dropped 0 bases and J dropped 7; count of bases not matched to a gene: 15. Germline-derived CDR1 and CDR2 are MRHNA and SNTAGT. This CDR3 contains 19 residues. The CDR3 sequence: CASSDSMRSGQGHGQPQHF. The CDR3 coding sequence is TGTGCCAGCAGTGACTCGATGCGTTCGGGACAGGGGCACGGGCAGCCCCAGCATTTT.

This clone was recorded a few times. The same CDR3 is also encoded by other DNA sequences in this sample. The CDR3 reads CASRRTGDSNQPQHF. CDR3 nucleotides: TGCGCCAGCAGGCGGACAGGGGATAGCAATCAGCCCCAGCATTTT. The chain links TRBV5-1 to TRBJ1-5; 9 bases are a match to TRBD1. The CDR3 covers 15 residues. Germline V gene data show CDR1 as SGHRS and CDR2 as YFSETQ. Unmatched junction bases numbered 3, after V lost 5 bases and J lost 0 bases.